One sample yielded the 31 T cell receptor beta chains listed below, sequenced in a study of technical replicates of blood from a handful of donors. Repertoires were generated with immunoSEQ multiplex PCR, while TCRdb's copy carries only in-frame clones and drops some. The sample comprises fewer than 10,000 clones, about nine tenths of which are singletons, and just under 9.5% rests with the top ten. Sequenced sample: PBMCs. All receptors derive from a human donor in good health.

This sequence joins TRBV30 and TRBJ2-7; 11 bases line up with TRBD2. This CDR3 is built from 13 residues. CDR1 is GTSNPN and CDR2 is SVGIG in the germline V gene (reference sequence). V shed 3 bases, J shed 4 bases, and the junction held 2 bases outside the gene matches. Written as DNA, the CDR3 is TGTGCCTGGAGAACTAGCGGGAGATACGAGCAGTACTTC. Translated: CAWRTSGRYEQYF.

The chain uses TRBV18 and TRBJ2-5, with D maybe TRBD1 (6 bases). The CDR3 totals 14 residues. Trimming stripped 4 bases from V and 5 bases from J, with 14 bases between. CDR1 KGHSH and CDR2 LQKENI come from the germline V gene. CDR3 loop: CASSLRDRLETQYF. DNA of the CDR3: TGTGCCAGCTCACTCCGAGACAGGCTGGAGACCCAGTACTTC. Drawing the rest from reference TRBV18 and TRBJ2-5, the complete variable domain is NAGVMQNPRHLVRRRGQEARLRCSPMKGHSHVYWYRQLPEEGLKFMVYLQKENIIDESGMPKERFSAEFPKEGPSILRIQQVVRGDSAAYFCASSLRDRLETQYFGPGTRLLVL.

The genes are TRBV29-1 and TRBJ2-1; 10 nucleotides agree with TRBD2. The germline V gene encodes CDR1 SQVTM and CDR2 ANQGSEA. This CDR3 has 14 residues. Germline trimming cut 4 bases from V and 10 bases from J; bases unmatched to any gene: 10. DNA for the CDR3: TGCAGCGTTGCGCGTCTAGCGGGAGATCAAGAGCAGTTCTTC. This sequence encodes CSVARLAGDQEQFF.

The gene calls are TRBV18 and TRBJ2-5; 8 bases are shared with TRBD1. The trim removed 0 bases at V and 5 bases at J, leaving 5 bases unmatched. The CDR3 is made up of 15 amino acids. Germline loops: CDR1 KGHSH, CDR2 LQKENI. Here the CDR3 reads CASSPPTDRGETQYF. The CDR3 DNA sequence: TGTGCCAGCTCACCACCAACTGACAGGGGTGAGACCCAGTACTTC.

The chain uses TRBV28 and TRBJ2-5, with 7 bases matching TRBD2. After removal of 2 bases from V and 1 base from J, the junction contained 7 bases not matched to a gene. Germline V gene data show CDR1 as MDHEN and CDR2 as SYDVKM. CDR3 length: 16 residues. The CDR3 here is CASSLGRGPRQETQYF. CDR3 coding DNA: TGTGCCAGCAGTTTAGGGAGGGGACCCCGCCAAGAGACCCAGTACTTC.

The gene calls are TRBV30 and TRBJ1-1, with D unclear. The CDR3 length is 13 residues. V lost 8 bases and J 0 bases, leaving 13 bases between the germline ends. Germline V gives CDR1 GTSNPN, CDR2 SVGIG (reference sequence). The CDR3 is CAAGFGLNTEAFF. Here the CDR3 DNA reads TGTGCCGCGGGGTTCGGGCTGAACACTGAAGCTTTCTTT.

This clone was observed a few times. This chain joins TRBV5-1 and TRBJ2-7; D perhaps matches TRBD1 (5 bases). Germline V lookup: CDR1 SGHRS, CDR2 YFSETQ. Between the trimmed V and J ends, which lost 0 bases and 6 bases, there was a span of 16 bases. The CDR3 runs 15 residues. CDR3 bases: TGCGCCAGCAGCTTGGAGGGGCTAGTAAGTCCCGAGCAGTACTTC. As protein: CASSLEGLVSPEQYF.

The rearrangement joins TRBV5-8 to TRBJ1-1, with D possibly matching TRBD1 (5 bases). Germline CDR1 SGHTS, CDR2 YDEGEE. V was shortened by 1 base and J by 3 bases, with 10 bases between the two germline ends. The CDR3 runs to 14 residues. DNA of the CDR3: TGTGCCAGCAGCTTGCGGCAGGGCTACACTGAAGCTTTCTTT. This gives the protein CASSLRQGYTEAFF.

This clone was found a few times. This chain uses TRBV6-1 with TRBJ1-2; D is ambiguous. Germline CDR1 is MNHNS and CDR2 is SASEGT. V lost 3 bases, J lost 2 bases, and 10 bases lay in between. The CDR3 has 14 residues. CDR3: CASSDLALNYGYTF. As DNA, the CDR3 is TGTGCCAGCAGTGATCTAGCCCTAAACTATGGCTACACCTTC.

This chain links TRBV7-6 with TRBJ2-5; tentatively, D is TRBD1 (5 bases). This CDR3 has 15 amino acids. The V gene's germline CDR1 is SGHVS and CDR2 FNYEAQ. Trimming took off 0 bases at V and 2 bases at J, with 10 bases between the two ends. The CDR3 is CASSLAMGRQETQYF. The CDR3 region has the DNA TGTGCCAGCAGCTTAGCTATGGGGCGGCAAGAGACCCAGTACTTC. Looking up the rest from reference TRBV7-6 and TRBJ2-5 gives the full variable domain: GAGVSQSPRYKVTKRGQDVALRCDPISGHVSLYWYRQALGQGPEFLTYFNYEAQQDKSGLPNDRFSAERPEGSISTLTIQRTEQRDSAMYRCASSLAMGRQETQYFGPGTRLLVL.

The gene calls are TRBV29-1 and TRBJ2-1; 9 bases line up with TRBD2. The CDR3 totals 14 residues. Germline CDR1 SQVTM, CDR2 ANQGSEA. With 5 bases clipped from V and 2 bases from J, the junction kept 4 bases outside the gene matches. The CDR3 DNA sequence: TGCAGCGTTTTAGCGGGGGATACCTACAATGAGCAGTTCTTC. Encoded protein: CSVLAGDTYNEQFF.

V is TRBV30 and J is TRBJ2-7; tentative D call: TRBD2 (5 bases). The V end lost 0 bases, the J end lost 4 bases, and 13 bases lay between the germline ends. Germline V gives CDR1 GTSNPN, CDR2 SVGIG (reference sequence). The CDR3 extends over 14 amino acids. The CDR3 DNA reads TGTGCCTGGAGTGTACCGGGAATAACGTACGAGCAGTACTTC. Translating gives CAWSVPGITYEQYF.

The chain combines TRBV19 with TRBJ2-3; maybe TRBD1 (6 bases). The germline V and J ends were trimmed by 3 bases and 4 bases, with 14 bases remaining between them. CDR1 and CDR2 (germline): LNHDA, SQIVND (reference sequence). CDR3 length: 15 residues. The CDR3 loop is CASSMGDRKADTQYF. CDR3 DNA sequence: TGTGCCAGTAGTATGGGAGACAGGAAGGCAGATACGCAGTATTTT.

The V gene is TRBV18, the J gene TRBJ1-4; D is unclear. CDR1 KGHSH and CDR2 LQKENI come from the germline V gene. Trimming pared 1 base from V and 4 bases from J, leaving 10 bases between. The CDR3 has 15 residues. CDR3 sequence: CASSPRNSGNEKLFF. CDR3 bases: TGTGCCAGCTCACCACGTAACAGCGGTAATGAAAAACTGTTTTTT.

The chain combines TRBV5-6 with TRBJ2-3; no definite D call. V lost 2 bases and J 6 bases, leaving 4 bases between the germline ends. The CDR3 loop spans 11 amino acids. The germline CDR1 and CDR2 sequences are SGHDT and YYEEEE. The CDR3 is CASSLADTQYF. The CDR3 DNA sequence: TGTGCCAGCAGCTTAGCGGATACGCAGTATTTT.

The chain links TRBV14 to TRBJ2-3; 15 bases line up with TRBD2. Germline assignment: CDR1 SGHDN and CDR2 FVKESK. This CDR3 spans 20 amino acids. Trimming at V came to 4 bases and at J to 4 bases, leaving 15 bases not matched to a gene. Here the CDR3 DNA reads TGTGCCAGCAGCCTCGGGACTAGCGGGAGGAGTTTTTTTGCCGCAGATACGCAGTATTTT. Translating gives CASSLGTSGRSFFAADTQYF. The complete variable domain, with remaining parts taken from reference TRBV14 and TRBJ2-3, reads EAGVTQFPSHSVIEKGQTVTLRCDPISGHDNLYWYRRVMGKEIKFLLHFVKESKQDESGMPNNRFLAERTGGTYSTLKVQPAELEDSGVYFCASSLGTSGRSFFAADTQYFGPGTRLTVL.

CDR3 loop: CASSTGTGRTPQHF. DNA of the CDR3: TGTGCCAGTAGTACAGGGACAGGGAGGACGCCCCAGCATTTT. The chain combines TRBV19 with TRBJ1-5; TRBD1 matches at 9 bases. The V gene end was trimmed by 4 bases and the J gene end by 9 bases; junction bases not matched to a gene: 7. The CDR3 extends over 14 amino acids. Germline V gene lookup returns CDR1 LNHDA and CDR2 SQIVND (reference sequence).

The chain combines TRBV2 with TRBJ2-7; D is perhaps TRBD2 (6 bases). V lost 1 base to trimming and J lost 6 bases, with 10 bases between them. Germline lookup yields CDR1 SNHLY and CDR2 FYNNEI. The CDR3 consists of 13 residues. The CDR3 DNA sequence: TGTGCCAGCAGTGAAGGCCTAGCGCGCGAGCAGTACTTC. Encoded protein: CASSEGLAREQYF.

The CDR3 DNA sequence: TGTGCCAGCTCACCAATGCAGGGAGGGACCGATCAGCCCCAGCATTTT. Encoded protein: CASSPMQGGTDQPQHF. This rearrangement joins TRBV18 to TRBJ1-5, with a possible D match to TRBD1 (5 bases). Deletions cut 2 bases from V and 5 bases from J, with 16 bases between. The length of the CDR3 is 16 residues. CDR1 KGHSH and CDR2 LQKENI come from the germline V gene.

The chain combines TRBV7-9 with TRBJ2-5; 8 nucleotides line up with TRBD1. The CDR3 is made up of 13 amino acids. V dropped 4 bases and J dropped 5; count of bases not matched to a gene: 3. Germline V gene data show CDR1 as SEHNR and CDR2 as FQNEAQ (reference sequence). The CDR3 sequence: CASSWTGYETQYF. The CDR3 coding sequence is TGTGCCAGCAGCTGGACAGGGTACGAGACCCAGTACTTC. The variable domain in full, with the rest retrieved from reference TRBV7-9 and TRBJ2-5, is DTGVSQNPRHKITKRGQNVTFRCDPISEHNRLYWYRQTLGQGPEFLTYFQNEAQLEKSRLLSDRFSAERPKGSFSTLEIQRTEQGDSAMYLCASSWTGYETQYFGPGTRLLVL.

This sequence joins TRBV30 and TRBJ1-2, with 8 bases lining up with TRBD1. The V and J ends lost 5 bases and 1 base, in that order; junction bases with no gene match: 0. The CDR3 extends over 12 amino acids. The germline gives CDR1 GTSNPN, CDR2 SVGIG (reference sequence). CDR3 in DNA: TGTGCCTGGGGACAGGGTAACTATGGCTACACCTTC. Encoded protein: CAWGQGNYGYTF.

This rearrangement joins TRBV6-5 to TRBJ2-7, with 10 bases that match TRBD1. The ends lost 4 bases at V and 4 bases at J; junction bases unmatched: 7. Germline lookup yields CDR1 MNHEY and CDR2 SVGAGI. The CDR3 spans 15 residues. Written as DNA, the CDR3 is TGTGCCAGCAGTTCGGAGGGGACAGGGGAATACGAGCAGTACTTC. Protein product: CASSSEGTGEYEQYF.

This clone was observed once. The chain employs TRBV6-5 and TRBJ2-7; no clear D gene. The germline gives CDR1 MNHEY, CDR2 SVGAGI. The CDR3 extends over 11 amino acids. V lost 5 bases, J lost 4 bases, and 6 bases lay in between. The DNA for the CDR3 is TGTGCCAGCAGTACAGCTTACGAGCAGTACTTC. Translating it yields CASSTAYEQYF.

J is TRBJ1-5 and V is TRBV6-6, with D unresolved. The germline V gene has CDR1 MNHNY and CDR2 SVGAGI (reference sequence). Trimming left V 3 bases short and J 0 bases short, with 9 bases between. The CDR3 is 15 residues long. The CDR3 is CASSYVGYSNQPQHF. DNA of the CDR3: TGTGCCAGCAGTTATGTCGGTTATAGCAATCAGCCCCAGCATTTT.

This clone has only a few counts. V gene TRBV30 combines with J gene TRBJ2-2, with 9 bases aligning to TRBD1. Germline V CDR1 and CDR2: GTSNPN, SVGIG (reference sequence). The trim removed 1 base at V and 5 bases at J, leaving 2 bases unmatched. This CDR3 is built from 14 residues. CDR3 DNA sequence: TGTGCCTGGAGTGCCGGACAGGGGACCGGGGAGCTGTTTTTT. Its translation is CAWSAGQGTGELFF.

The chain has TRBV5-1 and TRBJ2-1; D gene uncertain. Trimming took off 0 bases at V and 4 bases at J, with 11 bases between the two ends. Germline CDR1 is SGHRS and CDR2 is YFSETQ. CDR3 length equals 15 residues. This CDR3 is CASSLGLSPYNEQFF. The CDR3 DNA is TGCGCCAGCAGCTTGGGACTTTCGCCTTACAATGAGCAGTTCTTC.

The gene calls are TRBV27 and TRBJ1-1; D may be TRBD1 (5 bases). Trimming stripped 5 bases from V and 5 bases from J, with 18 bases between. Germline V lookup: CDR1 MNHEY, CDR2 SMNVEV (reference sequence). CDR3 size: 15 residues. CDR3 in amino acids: CASSLSQPGGTEAFF. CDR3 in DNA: TGTGCCAGCAGTCTGTCTCAGCCCGGGGGGACTGAAGCTTTCTTT.

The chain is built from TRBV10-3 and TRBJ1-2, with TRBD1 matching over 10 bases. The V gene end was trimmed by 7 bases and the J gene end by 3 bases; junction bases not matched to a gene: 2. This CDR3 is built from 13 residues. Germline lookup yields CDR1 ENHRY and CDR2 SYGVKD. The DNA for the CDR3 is TGTGCCATCACTGGGACAGGGGACTATGGCTACACCTTC. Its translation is CAITGTGDYGYTF.

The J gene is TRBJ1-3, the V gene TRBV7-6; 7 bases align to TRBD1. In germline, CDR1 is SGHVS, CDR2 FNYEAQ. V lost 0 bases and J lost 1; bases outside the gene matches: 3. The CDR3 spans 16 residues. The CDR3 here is CASSLARDRSGNTIYF. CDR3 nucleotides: TGTGCCAGCAGCTTAGCCAGGGACAGATCTGGAAACACCATATATTTT. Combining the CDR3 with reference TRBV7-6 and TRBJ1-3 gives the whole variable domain GAGVSQSPRYKVTKRGQDVALRCDPISGHVSLYWYRQALGQGPEFLTYFNYEAQQDKSGLPNDRFSAERPEGSISTLTIQRTEQRDSAMYRCASSLARDRSGNTIYFGEGSWLTVV.

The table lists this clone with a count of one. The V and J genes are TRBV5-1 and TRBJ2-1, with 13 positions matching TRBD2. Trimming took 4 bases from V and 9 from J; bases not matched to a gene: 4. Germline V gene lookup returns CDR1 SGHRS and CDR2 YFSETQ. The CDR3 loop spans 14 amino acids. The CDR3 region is CASSPGLAGTEQFF. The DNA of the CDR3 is TGCGCCAGCAGCCCGGGACTAGCGGGAACTGAGCAGTTCTTC.

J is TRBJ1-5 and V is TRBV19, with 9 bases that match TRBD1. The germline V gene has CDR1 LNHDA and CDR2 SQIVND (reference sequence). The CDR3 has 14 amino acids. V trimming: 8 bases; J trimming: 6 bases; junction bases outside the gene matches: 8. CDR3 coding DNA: TGTGCCAGTGGGACACAGGGGGCCGCTCAGCCCCAGCATTTT. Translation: CASGTQGAAQPQHF.